This T cell receptor beta chain comes out of a study of T cell responses to AZD1222 COVID-19 vaccine. This table comes from immunoSEQ multiplex PCR, and its TCRdb copy is limited to in-frame clones, with some not included. The sample consists of 140,000 to 150,000 clones, approximately 78% of them appearing once. General study findings and limits: Unmutated regions of variants are reportedly targeted by nearly half of spike-specific TCRs. Compared with day 0, the breadth and depth of the Spike-specific TCR repertoire rose significantly after two doses of AZD1222. Distributed over spike, vaccine-associated CD4 TCRs predominated at 160-218 and 743-854.

A remark on this clone: Its specificity is not known.

The source is an adult in good health. The sample consisted of peripheral blood, taken on day 0 of MenACWY control vaccination.

As DNA, the CDR3 is TGTGCCAGCAGTACTCTCCGGAGGCCCCAGCATTTT. Its protein product is CASSTLRRPQHF. The chain links TRBV6-5 to TRBJ1-5; D is uncertain. CDR3 length equals 12 residues. Between the trimmed V and J ends, which lost 5 bases and 9 bases, there was a span of 11 bases. CDR1 is MNHEY, CDR2 SVGAGI, per germline.